This entry lists 27 T cell receptor beta chains sequenced from one sample in a study of blood T cell repertoires in COVID-19. Generated by immunoSEQ multiplex PCR, the TCRdb table keeps only in-frame clones and is missing some. This sample carries over 200,000 clones, 80% to 90% of them seen once, and the ten largest clones take about 1.5%. Input material: peripheral blood. These receptors came from a man younger than 35 with active or convalescent COVID-19.

The CDR3 nucleotides are TGTGCCAGTAGTAGGAAAAACAGGAGCTCCTACAATGAGCAGTTCTTC. It encodes CASSRKNRSSYNEQFF. V is TRBV19 and J is TRBJ2-1; TRBD1 might be the D (5 bases). Per the germline V gene, CDR1 is LNHDA and CDR2 is SQIVND (reference sequence). V lost 4 bases, J lost 0 bases, and 13 bases lay in between. The CDR3 covers 16 residues.

V usage is TRBV4-1 and J usage is TRBJ1-2; 8 bases agree with TRBD1. This CDR3 has 19 amino acids. The germline V gene has CDR1 MGHRA and CDR2 YSYEKL. V lost 4 bases to trimming and J lost 0 bases; unmatched junction nucleotides: 16. The CDR3 nucleotides are TGCGCCAGCAGCCCTCAGGATGGAGCAGGGGGCATAGCTAACTATGGCTACACCTTC. Its translation: CASSPQDGAGGIANYGYTF.

The chain uses TRBV6-4 and TRBJ1-1; D is perhaps TRBD1 (5 bases). This CDR3 is built from 14 residues. V was clipped by 3 bases and J by 1 base, with 9 bases between them. Germline CDR1 and CDR2: MRHNA and SNTAGT. CDR3 sequence (DNA): TGTGCCAGCAGTGAGGAGGGGTGGAACACTGAAGCTTTCTTT. Translated, it gives CASSEEGWNTEAFF.

The chain combines TRBV27 with TRBJ2-7; 12 bases fit TRBD2. Germline CDR1 is MNHEY and CDR2 is SMNVEV (reference sequence). The J segment lost 5 bases and the V segment lost 6 bases, leaving 5 bases of the junction unmatched. The CDR3 has 14 amino acids. The CDR3 nucleotides are TGTGCCAGCAGACCTAGCGGGAGGGCCCACGAGCAGTACTTC. It specifies CASRPSGRAHEQYF.

This clone showed up just once. The rearrangement uses TRBV19 and TRBJ2-5; D gene uncertain. The germline V gene has CDR1 LNHDA and CDR2 SQIVND (reference sequence). V shed 3 bases and J shed 3 bases, with 8 bases lying between them. This CDR3 has 13 amino acids. The CDR3 bases are TGTGCCAGTAGTATTTATCAGGAAGAGACCCAGTACTTC. It is translated as CASSIYQEETQYF.

The chain carries TRBV2 and TRBJ2-7; D is unresolved. CDR1 and CDR2 (germline): SNHLY, FYNNEI. This CDR3 spans 13 amino acids. The V and J ends lost 4 bases and 3 bases respectively, with 10 bases between them. The CDR3 region is CASSGMGNYEQYF. In DNA form, the CDR3 reads TGTGCCAGCAGTGGAATGGGCAACTACGAGCAGTACTTC.

V usage is TRBV30 and J usage is TRBJ1-3; possibly TRBD1 for D (6 bases). The CDR3 has 14 residues. The germline gives CDR1 GTSNPN, CDR2 SVGIG (reference sequence). V lost 3 bases, J lost 4 bases, and 13 bases lay in between. The CDR3 loop is CAWSVQGRGNTIYF. The CDR3 DNA is TGTGCCTGGAGCGTACAGGGTAGGGGAAACACCATATATTTT.

This sequence joins TRBV28 and TRBJ2-7; D perhaps matches TRBD2 (5 bases). The CDR3 contains 14 residues. Germline lookup yields CDR1 MDHEN and CDR2 SYDVKM. With 4 bases removed from V and 3 bases from J, the gap between germline ends came to 13 bases. This CDR3 is CASSSTRPNYEQYF. CDR3 bases: TGTGCCAGCAGTTCCACTAGACCAAACTACGAGCAGTACTTC.

This chain links TRBV7-8 with TRBJ1-5; 12 nucleotides line up with TRBD1. This CDR3 region has 21 residues. Germline-derived CDR1 and CDR2 are SGHVS and FQNEAQ. The V gene end was trimmed by 4 bases and the J gene end by 2 bases; junction bases not matched to a gene: 18. The CDR3 sequence: CASSSGTGGWSGGEGNQPQHF. The CDR3 bases are TGTGCCAGCAGCTCCGGGACAGGGGGCTGGTCGGGCGGGGAAGGCAATCAGCCCCAGCATTTT. The full variable domain, its missing parts supplied by reference TRBV7-8 and TRBJ1-5, is GAGVSQSPRYKVAKRGQDVALRCDPISGHVSLFWYQQALGQGPEFLTYFQNEAQLDKSGLPSDRFFAERPEGSVSTLKIQRTQQEDSAVYLCASSSGTGGWSGGEGNQPQHFGDGTRLSIL.

This CDR3 reads CASSLPGYEQYF. The CDR3 DNA sequence: TGTGCCAGCAGCCTCCCGGGCTACGAGCAGTACTTC. This chain uses TRBV6-5 with TRBJ2-7, with D uncertain. From germline, CDR1 is MNHEY and CDR2 SVGAGI. Deletions cut 6 bases from V and 3 bases from J, with 9 bases between. CDR3 length: 12 residues.

The chain joins TRBV3-1 (or the pseudogene TRBV3-2) to TRBJ1-1, with D possibly matching TRBD1 (5 bases). Germline V gene sequence: CDR1 LGHDT, CDR2 YNNKEL (reference sequence). The V gene lost 3 bases and the J gene lost 9 bases, with 20 bases spanning the gap. The CDR3 runs 15 residues. The CDR3 DNA follows: TGTGCCAGCAGCCACCAGGGAATACGTACTCTCAAAGCTTTCTTT. The encoded protein is CASSHQGIRTLKAFF.

The V and J genes are TRBV28 and TRBJ2-5, with 11 bases lining up with TRBD1. This CDR3 contains 15 residues. V lost 3 bases, J lost 5 bases, and 5 bases stayed unmatched. Germline CDR1 and CDR2: MDHEN and SYDVKM. The CDR3 region is CASSFWGTGGETQYF. CDR3 bases: TGTGCCAGCAGTTTTTGGGGGACAGGGGGGGAGACCCAGTACTTC.

The rearrangement joins TRBV4-3 to TRBJ2-2; TRBD2 matches at 10 bases. Germline CDR1 is LGHNA and CDR2 is YSLEER. The ends lost 5 bases at V and 1 base at J; junction bases unmatched: 7. This CDR3 comprises 17 residues. The CDR3 sequence: CASSAQTSGVNTGELFF. Here the CDR3 DNA reads TGCGCCAGCAGCGCCCAAACTAGCGGGGTGAACACCGGGGAGCTGTTTTTT.

This CDR3 reads CASSLGPGRVSYEQYF. CDR3 DNA: TGTGCCAGCAGCTTAGGTCCAGGGAGGGTTTCCTACGAGCAGTACTTC. J is TRBJ2-7 and V is TRBV7-9; TRBD2 aligns across 7 bases. V shed 1 base and J 1 base; nucleotides not matched to a gene: 7. Germline V lookup: CDR1 SEHNR, CDR2 FQNEAQ (reference sequence). The CDR3 has 16 residues.

CDR3 in amino acids: CASSVALPGLAGIYNEQFF. CDR3 coding DNA: TGTGCCAGCAGCGTAGCCTTGCCGGGACTAGCGGGGATCTACAATGAGCAGTTCTTC. The chain is built from TRBV9 and TRBJ2-1, with 13 bases aligning to TRBD2. V gave up 0 bases and J gave up 3 bases; unmatched junction bases: 9. The CDR3 totals 19 residues. Germline V gene sequence: CDR1 SGDLS, CDR2 YYNGEE.

The rearrangement uses TRBV19 and TRBJ1-1; 7 nucleotides agree with TRBD1. Germline CDR1 is LNHDA and CDR2 is SQIVND (reference sequence). CDR3 length: 14 residues. Trimming took 6 bases from V and 1 from J; bases not matched to a gene: 5. CDR3 DNA sequence: TGTGCCAGTAGCTACAGGGGAGCGAACACTGAAGCTTTCTTT. Protein: CASSYRGANTEAFF.

The gene calls are TRBV30 and TRBJ2-7, with TRBD2 matching 8 bases. With 7 bases clipped from V and 0 bases from J, the junction kept 11 bases outside the gene matches. The CDR3 length is 15 residues. Per the germline V gene, CDR1 is GTSNPN and CDR2 is SVGIG (reference sequence). The CDR3 DNA reads as TGTGCCTCCCGCCGGGGGGGAGGGCCCTCCTACGAGCAGTACTTC. The encoded protein is CASRRGGGPSYEQYF. Variable domain in full (rest from reference TRBV30 and TRBJ2-7): SQTIHQWPATLVQPVGSPLSLECTVEGTSNPNLYWYRQAAGRGLQLLFYSVGIGQISSEVPQNLSASRPQDRQFILSSKKLLLSDSGFYLCASRRGGGPSYEQYFGPGTRLTVT.

The chain uses TRBV4-3 and TRBJ2-7, with D maybe TRBD2 (5 bases). CDR3 size: 14 residues. The V end was cut by 0 bases, the J end by 4 bases, with 10 bases between. Germline lookup yields CDR1 LGHNA and CDR2 YSLEER. CDR3 bases: TGCGCCAGCAGCCAAGATCGCGGACTTTACGAGCAGTACTTC. This gives the protein CASSQDRGLYEQYF.

Notes on this clone: Its ends do not fully match the called genes, so a read error is possible. This specimen includes other DNA sequences encoding the same CDR3. The chain carries TRBV24-1 and TRBJ1-5; a possible D gene is TRBD1 (6 bases). Germline CDR1 is KGHDR and CDR2 is SFDVKD. The CDR3 has 13 residues. The CDR3 loop reads CATSATGNQPQHF. The CDR3 coding sequence is TGTGCCACGAGTGCGACAGGAAATCAGCCCCAGCATTTT.

The chain couples TRBV28 to TRBJ1-4; tentative D call: TRBD1 (5 bases). CDR3 length: 15 amino acids. Germline lookup yields CDR1 MDHEN and CDR2 SYDVKM. V lost 5 bases and J lost 4, with 14 bases in between. This chain's CDR3 is CASSGRGGINEKLFF. The CDR3 DNA is TGTGCCAGCAGTGGACGGGGCGGGATTAATGAAAAACTGTTTTTT. The full variable domain, rest sourced from reference TRBV28 and TRBJ1-4, is DVKVTQSSRYLVKRTGEKVFLECVQDMDHENMFWYRQDPGLGLRLIYFSYDVKMKEKGDIPEGYSVSREKKERFSLILESASTNQTSMYLCASSGRGGINEKLFFGSGTQLSVL.

The V gene is TRBV5-8, the J gene TRBJ1-2; D is perhaps TRBD1 (5 bases). CDR1 and CDR2 (germline): SGHTS, YDEGEE. The germline V and J ends were trimmed by 1 base and 4 bases, with 11 bases remaining between them. This CDR3 has 14 residues. In DNA form, the CDR3 reads TGTGCCAGCAGCTTGCAAGCAGGGCCCTATGGCTACACCTTC. Translated: CASSLQAGPYGYTF.

This clone was recorded once. The chain employs TRBV4-1 and TRBJ2-7; TRBD1 might be the D (6 bases). The CDR3 consists of 15 residues. V lost 1 base to trimming and J lost 2 bases, with 12 bases between them. CDR1 is MGHRA and CDR2 is YSYEKL in the germline V gene. This CDR3 is CASSQGRGRPYEQYF. CDR3 DNA: TGCGCCAGCAGCCAAGGCAGGGGCCGACCCTACGAGCAGTACTTC.

This sequence joins TRBV10-2 and TRBJ2-3; a possible D gene is TRBD1 (6 bases). V was cut by 6 bases and J by 2 bases, with 9 bases left in between. Looked up from germline, CDR1 is WSHSY and CDR2 is SAAADI. This CDR3 region has 13 residues. The CDR3, as DNA: TGCGCCAGCAGGGACAGACCCACAGATACGCAGTATTTT. It codes for CASRDRPTDTQYF.

This rearrangement joins TRBV30 to TRBJ1-3; D is uncertain. Germline V lookup: CDR1 GTSNPN, CDR2 SVGIG (reference sequence). The CDR3 spans 15 residues. The V end lost 0 bases, the J end lost 0 bases, and 9 bases lay between the germline ends. The CDR3 DNA reads TGTGCCTGGAGTGTTTCCATACTCTCTGGAAACACCATATATTTT. This translates into CAWSVSILSGNTIYF. Variable domain in full (rest from reference TRBV30 and TRBJ1-3): SQTIHQWPATLVQPVGSPLSLECTVEGTSNPNLYWYRQAAGRGLQLLFYSVGIGQISSEVPQNLSASRPQDRQFILSSKKLLLSDSGFYLCAWSVSILSGNTIYFGEGSWLTVV.

The genes are TRBV20-1 and TRBJ2-5, with D possibly TRBD2 on 6 matching bases. The CDR3 runs to 13 residues. Germline V lookup: CDR1 DFQATT, CDR2 SNEGSKA (reference sequence). The V and J ends lost 3 bases and 5 bases respectively, with 13 bases between them. CDR3 in amino acids: CSASLARGETQYF. CDR3 in DNA: TGCAGTGCTAGTCTAGCGCGAGGGGAGACCCAGTACTTC.

This clone was seen just once. The chain employs TRBV4-1 and TRBJ2-1; no clear D. Germline-derived CDR1 and CDR2 are MGHRA and YSYEKL. The CDR3 is made up of 12 amino acids. Deletions cut 5 bases from V and 6 bases from J, with 8 bases between. The CDR3, as DNA: TGCGCCAGCAGCTACCCCGGCAATGAGCAGTTCTTC. This sequence encodes CASSYPGNEQFF.

This chain connects TRBV2 to TRBJ1-4; perhaps TRBD1 as D (6 bases). V was cut by 2 bases and J by 5 bases, with 24 bases left in between. Germline V gene data show CDR1 as SNHLY and CDR2 as FYNNEI. CDR3 length: 19 residues. Written as DNA, the CDR3 is TGTGCCAGCAGTGAAATAGGAATAAGATGGACGGACAGCAATGAAAAACTGTTTTTT. It yields the protein CASSEIGIRWTDSNEKLFF. Looking up the rest from reference TRBV2 and TRBJ1-4 gives the full variable domain: EPEVTQTPSHQVTQMGQEVILRCVPISNHLYFYWYRQILGQKVEFLVSFYNNEISEKSEIFDDQFSVERPDGSNFTLKIRSTKLEDSAMYFCASSEIGIRWTDSNEKLFFGSGTQLSVL.